These 24 T cell receptor beta chains originate from one sample sequenced in a study of cytomegalovirus exposure and HLA in healthy donors. Method: immunoSEQ multiplex PCR; TCRdb's copy keeps in-frame clones and lacks some. The top ten hold around 7.2% of the sample, which has some 180,000 clones, roughly 86% seen once. Specimen: PBMCs. The source of these receptors is a man aged 25-40 years in good health and CMV-seropositive.

The chain couples TRBV4-1 to TRBJ1-3; D is unresolved. Trimming took 0 bases from V and 0 from J, leaving 12 bases between them. The germline V gene encodes CDR1 MGHRA and CDR2 YSYEKL. The CDR3 has 17 amino acids. CDR3 sequence reads: CASSQDVYRASGNTIYF. The CDR3 bases are TGCGCCAGCAGCCAAGACGTGTACAGAGCCTCTGGAAACACCATATATTTT.

The CDR3 loop is CASSSDRANTGELFF. CDR3 nucleotides: TGTGCCAGCAGTTCGGACAGGGCGAACACCGGGGAGCTGTTTTTT. The genes are TRBV27 and TRBJ2-2; 8 bases are shared with TRBD1. The CDR3 extends over 15 amino acids. Germline CDR1 is MNHEY and CDR2 is SMNVEV (reference sequence). Losses at the gene ends were 4 bases for V and 0 bases for J; bases not matched to a gene: 1.

The gene calls are TRBV25-1 and TRBJ2-3; 10 bases are shared with TRBD1. The CDR3 runs to 18 residues. V lost 1 base, J lost 0 bases, and 7 bases stayed unmatched. Per germline, CDR1 MGHDK and CDR2 SYGVNS. The CDR3 sequence: CASSEWQGTGASTDTQYF. The CDR3 nucleotides are TGTGCCAGCAGTGAATGGCAGGGGACAGGGGCTAGCACAGATACGCAGTATTTT.

The chain uses TRBV5-1 and TRBJ2-5; tentative D call: TRBD1 (6 bases). Germline V lookup: CDR1 SGHRS, CDR2 YFSETQ. V was clipped by 4 bases and J by 5 bases, with 18 bases between them. The length of the CDR3 is 15 residues. The CDR3 sequence: CASSPGGTGQETQYF. CDR3 DNA: TGCGCCAGCAGCCCCGGAGGAACCGGACAGGAGACCCAGTACTTC.

The chain links TRBV11-3 to TRBJ2-1; D is ambiguous. The CDR3 extends over 14 amino acids. Trimming cost V 4 bases and J 0 bases, with 7 bases left between them. Germline V CDR1 and CDR2: SGHNT, YENEEA. CDR3 protein: CASSSADSYNEQFF. The CDR3 DNA follows: TGTGCCAGCAGCTCTGCGGACTCCTACAATGAGCAGTTCTTC. The full variable domain, completed using reference TRBV11-3 and TRBJ2-1, is EAGVVQSPRYKIIEKKQPVAFWCNPISGHNTLYWYLQNLGQGPELLIRYENEEAVDDSQLPKDRFSAERLKGVDSTLKIQPAELGDSAVYLCASSSADSYNEQFFGPGTRLTVL.

V gene TRBV6-6 combines with J gene TRBJ1-4; D uncertain. V was clipped by 2 bases and J by 0 bases, with 1 base between them. This CDR3 has 13 amino acids. The germline V gene has CDR1 MNHNY and CDR2 SVGAGI (reference sequence). CDR3 bases: TGTGCCAGCAGTTACGCAACTAATGAAAAACTGTTTTTT. It yields the protein CASSYATNEKLFF.

The chain carries TRBV7-2 and TRBJ1-3; D unresolved. Looked up from germline, CDR1 is SGHTA and CDR2 is FQGNSA. This CDR3 is 14 amino acids long. Trimming removed 1 base from V and 0 bases from J, with 4 bases in between. The CDR3 DNA is TGTGCCAGCAGCTTAGGGTACTCTGGAAACACCATATATTTT. This sequence encodes CASSLGYSGNTIYF.

The chain employs TRBV27 and TRBJ2-7; the match to TRBD2 covers 9 bases. Germline CDR1 is MNHEY and CDR2 is SMNVEV (reference sequence). The CDR3 runs to 13 residues. Trimming cost V 6 bases and J 0 bases; bases outside gene matches: 0. Written as DNA, the CDR3 is TGTGCCAGCAGGACTAGCGGCTCCTACGAGCAGTACTTC. Encoded protein: CASRTSGSYEQYF.

The V call is TRBV7-2, the J call TRBJ2-1; TRBD2 agrees at 11 bases. From germline, CDR1 is SGHTA and CDR2 FQGNSA. This CDR3 has 15 residues. The ends lost 5 bases at V and 7 bases at J; junction bases unmatched: 7. The CDR3 reads CASSHWTSGLNEQFF. CDR3 bases: TGTGCCAGCAGCCACTGGACTAGCGGGCTTAATGAGCAGTTCTTC.

The chain joins TRBV11-2 to TRBJ2-2; possibly TRBD1 for D (6 bases). CDR1 SGHAT and CDR2 FQNNGV come from the germline V gene. With 3 bases removed from V and 6 bases from J, the gap between germline ends came to 11 bases. The CDR3 contains 14 residues. The CDR3 here is CASSFSGAAGELFF. The CDR3 region has the DNA TGTGCCAGCAGCTTTTCAGGGGCGGCCGGGGAGCTGTTTTTT.

This chain connects TRBV18 to TRBJ1-1; D unclear. CDR1 KGHSH and CDR2 LQKENI come from the germline V gene. The CDR3 spans 14 residues. Trimming took 2 bases from V and 1 from J, leaving 8 bases between them. CDR3 sequence reads: CASSPNGANTEAFF. The CDR3 region has the DNA TGTGCCAGCTCACCAAACGGCGCGAACACTGAAGCTTTCTTT.

The V gene is TRBV2, the J gene TRBJ1-5; 11 bases align to TRBD1. Germline CDR1 reads SNHLY; CDR2 reads FYNNEI. J gave up 4 bases and V 6 bases, and 2 bases lay outside the gene matches. This CDR3 is 14 amino acids long. Here the CDR3 DNA reads TGTGCCAGCAGAGGGACAGGGGGTAATCAGCCCCAGCATTTT. It codes for CASRGTGGNQPQHF.

This clone appeared a few times. V usage is TRBV2 and J usage is TRBJ1-1; D is uncertain. Per the germline V gene, CDR1 is SNHLY and CDR2 is FYNNEI. This CDR3 comprises 12 residues. V lost 6 bases and J 5 bases, leaving 10 bases between the germline ends. As DNA, the CDR3 is TGTGCCAGCAGGGCCTCGGAAACTGAAGCTTTCTTT. It is translated as CASRASETEAFF.

The rearrangement uses TRBV6-5 and TRBJ2-7, with TRBD1 matching over 7 bases. The V and J ends lost 5 bases and 3 bases, in that order; junction bases with no gene match: 7. The germline CDR1 and CDR2 sequences are MNHEY and SVGAGI. The CDR3 sequence is 14 residues long. CDR3 loop: CASSGAGTDYEQYF. The CDR3 DNA reads TGTGCCAGCAGTGGGGCCGGGACAGACTACGAGCAGTACTTC.

The rearrangement links TRBV5-1 to TRBJ2-1, with TRBD2 as a possible D gene (6 bases). The CDR3 runs 15 residues. Germline CDR1 and CDR2: SGHRS and YFSETQ. Trimming shortened V by 1 base and J by 9 bases, and 17 bases separated the two germline ends. The CDR3: CASSLTGTSTVEQFF. CDR3 DNA sequence: TGCGCCAGCAGCTTGACCGGGACTTCCACCGTTGAGCAGTTCTTC.

The chain recombines TRBV21-1 with TRBJ1-5; the D call in the table, TRBD1, was not verified against the DNA. TRBV21-1 represents a pseudogene. This CDR3 is built from 15 residues. CDR3 region: CASISQGTDNQPQHF. The CDR3 nucleotides are TGTGCCAGCATTAGTCAAGGGACAGACAATCAGCCCCAGCATTTT.

The chain is built from TRBV4-1 and TRBJ1-1, with D tentatively TRBD1 (6 bases). Germline lookup yields CDR1 MGHRA and CDR2 YSYEKL. V was pared by 1 base and J by 1 base, with 10 bases between. CDR3 length: 15 amino acids. Here the CDR3 reads CASSQVGGQNTEAFF. CDR3 DNA sequence: TGCGCCAGCAGCCAAGTAGGGGGACAGAACACTGAAGCTTTCTTT.

This chain joins TRBV6-4 and TRBJ2-3; D not certain. CDR3 length: 11 amino acids. V was clipped by 4 bases and J by 6 bases, with 5 bases between them. The germline V gene encodes CDR1 MRHNA and CDR2 SNTAGT. CDR3 sequence (DNA): TGTGCCAGCAGTGCCGGGGATACGCAGTATTTT. Translating it yields CASSAGDTQYF.

The V and J genes are TRBV5-6 and TRBJ2-7; 10 bases agree with TRBD2. Germline CDR1 and CDR2: SGHDT and YYEEEE. V gave up 1 base and J gave up 4 bases; unmatched junction bases: 5. The CDR3 covers 15 residues. The CDR3 region is CASSLPSGSVYEQYF. In DNA form, the CDR3 reads TGTGCCAGCAGCTTGCCTAGCGGGAGCGTTTACGAGCAGTACTTC.

This clone was counted once. The V and J genes are TRBV30 and TRBJ1-5; D may be TRBD1 (5 bases). V dropped 3 bases and J dropped 3 bases, with 12 bases sitting between them. The germline gives CDR1 GTSNPN, CDR2 SVGIG (reference sequence). This CDR3 spans 14 amino acids. The CDR3 nucleotides are TGTGCCTGGAGCGGGGGGGACCCCAATCAGCCCCAGCATTTT. Protein: CAWSGGDPNQPQHF.

The chain links TRBV30 to TRBJ1-6; 7 positions match TRBD1. Losses at the gene ends were 5 bases for V and 7 bases for J; bases not matched to a gene: 11. Looked up from germline, CDR1 is GTSNPN and CDR2 is SVGIG (reference sequence). CDR3 length: 15 residues. In nucleotides, the CDR3 is TGTGCCTGGTTAATAACCCAGGGGGGAAATTCACCCCTCCACTTT. This encodes CAWLITQGGNSPLHF.

In this sample, this clone turned up once. The chain couples TRBV25-1 to TRBJ1-4; D not resolved. The CDR3 has 15 residues. Germline V gene data show CDR1 as MGHDK and CDR2 as SYGVNS. V lost 3 bases and J lost 0, with 8 bases in between. This CDR3 is CASSDRVATNEKLFF. In DNA, the CDR3 is TGTGCCAGCAGTGATCGGGTCGCAACTAATGAAAAACTGTTTTTT. The variable domain in full, completed from reference TRBV25-1 and TRBJ1-4, reads EADIYQTPRYLVIGTGKKITLECSQTMGHDKMYWYQQDPGMELHLIHYSYGVNSTEKGDLSSESTVSRIRTEHFPLTLESARPSHTSQYLCASSDRVATNEKLFFGSGTQLSVL.

This clone occurred a few times. The chain employs TRBV27 and TRBJ2-3; no firm D call. The CDR3 sequence is 13 residues long. Germline values: CDR1 MNHEY, CDR2 SMNVEV (reference sequence). V was shortened by 5 bases and J by 5 bases, with 11 bases between the two germline ends. For the CDR3, the DNA is TGTGCCAGCAGTCAAGCGATGGGAGATACGCAGTATTTT. Protein: CASSQAMGDTQYF.

This clone has a handful of counts. The J gene is TRBJ2-5, the V gene TRBV20-1; no firm D call. V lost 2 bases and J lost 4, with 5 bases in between. Germline CDR1 reads DFQATT; CDR2 reads SNEGSKA (reference sequence). This CDR3 contains 11 residues. Written as DNA, the CDR3 is TGCAGTGCTAGATGGGCAGAGACCCAGTACTTC. Translation gives CSARWAETQYF.